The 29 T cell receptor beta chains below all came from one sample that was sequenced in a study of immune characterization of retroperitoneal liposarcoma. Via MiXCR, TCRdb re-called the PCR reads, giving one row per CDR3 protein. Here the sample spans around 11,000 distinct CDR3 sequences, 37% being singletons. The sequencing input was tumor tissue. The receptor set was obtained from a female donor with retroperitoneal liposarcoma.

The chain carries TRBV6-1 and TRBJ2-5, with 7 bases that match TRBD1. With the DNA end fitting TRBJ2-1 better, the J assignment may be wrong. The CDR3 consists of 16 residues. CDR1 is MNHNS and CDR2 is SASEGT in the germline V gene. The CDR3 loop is CASSFRMPGQSYEQFF. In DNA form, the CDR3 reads TGTGCCAGCAGTTTCCGCATGCCGGGACAGTCCTACGAGCAGTTCTTC.

The CDR3 coding sequence is TGTGCCAGCAGCTTAACAGGGGGCTCTTTTGAAGCTTTCTTT. It translates to CASSLTGGSFEAFF. V and J are TRBV7-2 and TRBJ1-1, with 9 bases identical to TRBD1. The CDR3 has 14 residues. V shed 2 bases, J shed 7 bases, and the junction held 5 bases outside the gene matches. Looked up from germline, CDR1 is SGHTA and CDR2 is FQGNSA.

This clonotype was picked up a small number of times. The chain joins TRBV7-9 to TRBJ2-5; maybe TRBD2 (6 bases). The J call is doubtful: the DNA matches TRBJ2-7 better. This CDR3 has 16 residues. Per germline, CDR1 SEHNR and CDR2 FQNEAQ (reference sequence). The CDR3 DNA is TGTGCCAGCAGGGGAGGTTCGCAGGGTACCGACTACGAGCAGTACTTC. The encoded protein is CASRGGSQGTDYEQYF.

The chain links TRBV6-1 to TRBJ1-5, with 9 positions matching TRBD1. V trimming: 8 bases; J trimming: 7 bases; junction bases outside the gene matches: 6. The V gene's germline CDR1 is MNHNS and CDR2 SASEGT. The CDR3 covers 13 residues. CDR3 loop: CASQTGGRQPQHF. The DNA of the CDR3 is TGTGCCAGCCAAACAGGGGGCAGACAGCCCCAGCATTTT.

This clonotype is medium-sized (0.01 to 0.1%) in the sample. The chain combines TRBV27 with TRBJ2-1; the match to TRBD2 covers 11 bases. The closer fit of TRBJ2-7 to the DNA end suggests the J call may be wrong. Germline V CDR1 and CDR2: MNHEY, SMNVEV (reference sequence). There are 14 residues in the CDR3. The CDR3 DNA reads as TGTGCCAGCAGCCCCGCACTAGCGGGGGCTGAGCAGTACTTC. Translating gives CASSPALAGAEQYF.

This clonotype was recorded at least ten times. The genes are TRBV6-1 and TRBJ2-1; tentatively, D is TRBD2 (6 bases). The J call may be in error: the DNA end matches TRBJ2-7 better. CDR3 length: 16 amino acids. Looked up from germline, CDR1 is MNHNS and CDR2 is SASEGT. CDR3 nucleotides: TGTGCCAGCAGTGAAGCGCGCGGGGACCCCTACAATGAGCAGTACTTC. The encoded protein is CASSEARGDPYNEQYF.

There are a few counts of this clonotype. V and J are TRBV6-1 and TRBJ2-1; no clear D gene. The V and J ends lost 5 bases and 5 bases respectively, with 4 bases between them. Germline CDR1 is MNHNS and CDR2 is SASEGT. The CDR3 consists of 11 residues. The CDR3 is CASSFNNEQFF. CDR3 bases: TGTGCCAGCAGTTTCAACAATGAGCAGTTCTTC.

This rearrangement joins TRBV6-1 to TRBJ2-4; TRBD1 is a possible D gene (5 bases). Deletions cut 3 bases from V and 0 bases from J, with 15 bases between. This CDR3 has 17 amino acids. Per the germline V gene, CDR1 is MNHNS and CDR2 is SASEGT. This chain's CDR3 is CASSDETGALAKNIQYF. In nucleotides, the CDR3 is TGTGCCAGCAGTGATGAAACAGGAGCCCTAGCCAAAAACATTCAGTACTTC.

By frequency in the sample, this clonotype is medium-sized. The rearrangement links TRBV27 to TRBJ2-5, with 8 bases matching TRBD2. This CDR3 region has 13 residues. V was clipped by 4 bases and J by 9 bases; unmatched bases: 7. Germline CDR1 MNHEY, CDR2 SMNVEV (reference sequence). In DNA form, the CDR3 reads TGTGCCAGCAGTTCCCGGGGGGGCACGGCCCAGTACTTC. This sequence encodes CASSSRGGTAQYF.

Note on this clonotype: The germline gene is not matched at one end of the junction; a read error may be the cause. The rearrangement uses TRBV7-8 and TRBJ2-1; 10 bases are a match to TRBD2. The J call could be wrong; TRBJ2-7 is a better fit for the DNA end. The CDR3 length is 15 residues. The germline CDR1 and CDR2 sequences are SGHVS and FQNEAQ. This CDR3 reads CVSSLVASGRYEQYF. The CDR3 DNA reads TGTGTCAGCAGCTTAGTAGCTAGCGGGAGATACGAGCAGTACTTC.

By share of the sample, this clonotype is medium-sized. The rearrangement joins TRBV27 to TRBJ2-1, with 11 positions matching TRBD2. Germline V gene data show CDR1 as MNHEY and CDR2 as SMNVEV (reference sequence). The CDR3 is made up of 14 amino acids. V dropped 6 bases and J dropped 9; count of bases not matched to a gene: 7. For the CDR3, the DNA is TGTGCCAGCAGCCCCGCACTAGCGGGGGCTGAGCAGTTCTTC. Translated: CASSPALAGAEQFF.

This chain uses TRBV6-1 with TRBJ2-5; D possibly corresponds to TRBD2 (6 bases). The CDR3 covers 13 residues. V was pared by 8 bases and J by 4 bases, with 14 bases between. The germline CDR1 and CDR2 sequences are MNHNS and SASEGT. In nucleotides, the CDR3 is TGTGCCAGCTGGGACTCCGTGGGAGAGACCCAGTACTTC. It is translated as CASWDSVGETQYF.

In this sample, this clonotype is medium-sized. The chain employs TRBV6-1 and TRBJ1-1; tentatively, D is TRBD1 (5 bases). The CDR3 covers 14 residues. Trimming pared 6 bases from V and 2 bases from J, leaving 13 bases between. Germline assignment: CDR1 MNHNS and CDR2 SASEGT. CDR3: CASRQGAGNTEAFF. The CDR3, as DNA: TGTGCCAGCAGACAAGGGGCAGGAAACACTGAAGCTTTCTTT.

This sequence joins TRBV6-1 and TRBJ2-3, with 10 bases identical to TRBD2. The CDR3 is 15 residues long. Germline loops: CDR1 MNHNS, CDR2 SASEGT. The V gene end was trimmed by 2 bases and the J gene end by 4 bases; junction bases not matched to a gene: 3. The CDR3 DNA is TGTGCCAGCAGTGAACGAGCGGGAGGGCCAGATACGCAGTATTTT. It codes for CASSERAGGPDTQYF.

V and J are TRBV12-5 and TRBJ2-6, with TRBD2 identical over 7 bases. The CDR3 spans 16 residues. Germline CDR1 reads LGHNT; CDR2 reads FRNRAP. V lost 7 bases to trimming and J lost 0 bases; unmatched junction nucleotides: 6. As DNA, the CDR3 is TGTGCTAGTGTCCTGGGGGGGGGCTCTGGGGCCAACGTCCTGACTTTC. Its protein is CASVLGGGSGANVLTF.

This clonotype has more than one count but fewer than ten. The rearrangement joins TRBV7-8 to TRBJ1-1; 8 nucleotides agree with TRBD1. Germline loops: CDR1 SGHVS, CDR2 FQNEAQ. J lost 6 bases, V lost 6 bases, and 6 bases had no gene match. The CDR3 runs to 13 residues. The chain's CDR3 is CASSSPTGAEAFF. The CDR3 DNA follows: TGTGCCAGCAGTTCCCCGACAGGGGCTGAAGCTTTCTTT.

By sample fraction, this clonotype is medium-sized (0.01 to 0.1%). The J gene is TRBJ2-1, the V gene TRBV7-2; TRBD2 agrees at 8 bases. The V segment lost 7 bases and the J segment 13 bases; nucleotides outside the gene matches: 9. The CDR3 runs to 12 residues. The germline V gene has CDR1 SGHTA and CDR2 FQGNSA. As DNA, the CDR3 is TGTGCCAGCAACCCCCCGGGGGGGACCCAGTTCTTC. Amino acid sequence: CASNPPGGTQFF.

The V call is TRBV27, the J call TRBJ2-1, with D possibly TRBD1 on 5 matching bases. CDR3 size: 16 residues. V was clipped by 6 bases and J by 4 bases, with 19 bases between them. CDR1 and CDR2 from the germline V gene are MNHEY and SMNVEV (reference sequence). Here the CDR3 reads CASRPYGNRLYNEQFF. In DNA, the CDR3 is TGTGCCAGCAGACCCTACGGAAACAGGTTATACAATGAGCAGTTCTTC.

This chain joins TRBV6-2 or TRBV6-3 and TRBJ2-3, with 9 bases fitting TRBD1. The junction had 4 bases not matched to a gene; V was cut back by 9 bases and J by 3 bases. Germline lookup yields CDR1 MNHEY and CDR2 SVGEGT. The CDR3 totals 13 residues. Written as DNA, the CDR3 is TGTGCCAGTACACAGGGGGCAACAGATACGCAGTATTTT. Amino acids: CASTQGATDTQYF.

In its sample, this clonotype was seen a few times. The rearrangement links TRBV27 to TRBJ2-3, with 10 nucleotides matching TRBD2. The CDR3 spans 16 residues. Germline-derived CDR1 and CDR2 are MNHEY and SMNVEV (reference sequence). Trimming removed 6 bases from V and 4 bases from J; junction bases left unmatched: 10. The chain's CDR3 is CASSSRTSGAADTQYF. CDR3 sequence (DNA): TGTGCCAGCAGCTCTCGAACTAGCGGGGCGGCAGATACGCAGTATTTT.

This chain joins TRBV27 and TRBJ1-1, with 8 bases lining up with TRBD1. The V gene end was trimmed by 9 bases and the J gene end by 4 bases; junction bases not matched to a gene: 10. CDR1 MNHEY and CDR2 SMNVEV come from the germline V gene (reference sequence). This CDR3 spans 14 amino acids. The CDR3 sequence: CARTWTGRTTEAFF. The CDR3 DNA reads TGTGCCAGAACTTGGACAGGGAGGACCACTGAAGCTTTCTTT.

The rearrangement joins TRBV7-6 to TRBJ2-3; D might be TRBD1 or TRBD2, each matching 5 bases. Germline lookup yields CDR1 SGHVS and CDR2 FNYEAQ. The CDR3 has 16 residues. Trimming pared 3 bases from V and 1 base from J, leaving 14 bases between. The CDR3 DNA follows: TGTGCCAGCAGCTTCGGAGACAGCGGAGGCACAGATACGCAGTATTTT. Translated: CASSFGDSGGTDTQYF.

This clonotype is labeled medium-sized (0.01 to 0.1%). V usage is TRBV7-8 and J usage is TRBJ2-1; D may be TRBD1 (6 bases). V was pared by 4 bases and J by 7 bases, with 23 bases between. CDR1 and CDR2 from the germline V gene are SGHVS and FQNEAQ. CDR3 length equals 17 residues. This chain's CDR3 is CASSSLGGVGRRNEQFF. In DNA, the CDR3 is TGTGCCAGCAGCTCCCTAGGGGGTGTAGGACGCAGGAATGAGCAGTTCTTC.

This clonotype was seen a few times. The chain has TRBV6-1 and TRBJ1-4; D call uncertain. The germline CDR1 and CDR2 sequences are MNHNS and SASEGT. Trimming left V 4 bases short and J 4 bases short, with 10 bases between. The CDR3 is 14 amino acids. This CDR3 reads CASSAGVLNEKLFF. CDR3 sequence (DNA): TGTGCCAGCAGTGCAGGAGTCCTTAATGAAAAACTGTTTTTT.

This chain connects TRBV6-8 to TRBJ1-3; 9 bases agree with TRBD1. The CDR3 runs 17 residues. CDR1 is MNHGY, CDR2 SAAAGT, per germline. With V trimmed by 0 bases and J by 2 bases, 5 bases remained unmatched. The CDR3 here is CASSYSGQGSTGNTIYF. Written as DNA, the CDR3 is TGTGCCAGCAGTTACTCTGGACAGGGGTCCACTGGAAACACCATATATTTT.

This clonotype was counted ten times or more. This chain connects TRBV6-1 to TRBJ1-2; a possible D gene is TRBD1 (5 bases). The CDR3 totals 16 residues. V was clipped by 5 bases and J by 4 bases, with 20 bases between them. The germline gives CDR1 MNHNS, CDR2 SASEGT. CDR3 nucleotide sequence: TGTGCCAGCAGTCCCTCACTCCTGGCAGGGCCCTATGGCTACACCTTC. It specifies CASSPSLLAGPYGYTF.

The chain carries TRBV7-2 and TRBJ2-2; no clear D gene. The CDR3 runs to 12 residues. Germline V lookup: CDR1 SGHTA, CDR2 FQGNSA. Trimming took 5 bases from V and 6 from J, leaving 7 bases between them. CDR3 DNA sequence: TGTGCCAGCAGCCTTTGGGCCGGGGAGCTGTTTTTT. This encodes CASSLWAGELFF.

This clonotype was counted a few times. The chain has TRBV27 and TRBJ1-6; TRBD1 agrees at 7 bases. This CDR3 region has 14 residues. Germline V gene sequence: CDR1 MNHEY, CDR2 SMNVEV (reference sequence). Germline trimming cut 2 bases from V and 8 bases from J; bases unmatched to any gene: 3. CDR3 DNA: TGTGCCAGCAGTTTAAGGGACAGCTATTCACCCCTCCACTTT. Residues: CASSLRDSYSPLHF.

The CDR3 protein is CASSYPGPPQETQFF. The CDR3 nucleotides read TGTGCCAGCAGTTATCCGGGACCACCTCAAGAGACCCAGTTCTTC. The V and J genes are TRBV6-1 and TRBJ2-1; D tentatively reads TRBD1 or TRBD2 (5 bases each). V was pared by 5 bases and J by 13 bases, with 24 bases between. The CDR3 is made up of 15 amino acids. CDR1 is MNHNS, CDR2 SASEGT, per germline.